The rows below give T cell receptor beta chains drawn from one sample of a study of tumor-infiltrating lymphocytes in primary liver carcinoma. TCRdb independently ran MiXCR on the multiplex PCR reads; one entry per CDR3 protein. The sample contains about 320,000 distinct CDR3 sequences, approximately 60% of which appear only once. The sample taken for sequencing was peripheral blood. These receptors were obtained from a man aged 40-50 years with primary liver carcinoma and hepatitis B virus infection. Each CDR3 is given with its conserved first and last residue. The D gene is left open where the match is weak. Some rows have no size entry. The others give once, few or many, or a class for an expanded clone.

clone_size	cdr3_length	j_call	v_call	d_call	cdr3_nt	cdr3_aa
few	15	TRBJ2-2	TRBV13	.	TGTGCCAGCAGCTTAAACGGGAGAAACACCGGGGAGCTGTTTTTT	CASSLNGRNTGELFF
.	15	TRBJ2-1	TRBV6-2/TRBV6-3	TRBD2	TGTGCCAGCAGTGCCGGGACTAGCGGGGGCCGTGGGCAGTTCTTC	CASSAGTSGGRGQFF
many	13	TRBJ2-5	TRBV12-3/TRBV12-4	.	TGTGCCAGCAGTTGGGCAGGTTCAGAGACCCAGTACTTC	CASSWAGSETQYF
.	14	TRBJ1-1	TRBV6-1	.	TGTGCCAGCAGTCTCGTCCAAAGGGACGGTGAAGCTTTCTTT	CASSLVQRDGEAFF
.	14	TRBJ2-7	TRBV20-1	.	TGCAGTGCTAGTTTTAAGGGAAAAGACTACGAGCAGTACTTC	CSASFKGKDYEQYF
medium-sized	13	TRBJ2-1	TRBV11-1	.	TGTGCCAGCAGCTTAGCGCGAGGGTATGAGCAGTTCTTC	CASSLARGYEQFF
.	14	TRBJ1-1	TRBV7-9	.	TGTGCCAGCAACTTAGCCGTACGGAACACTGAAGCTTTCTTT	CASNLAVRNTEAFF
.	15	TRBJ2-7	TRBV6-2/TRBV6-3	TRBD1	TGTGCCAGCAGAACGATCCGGGACAGGGTATACGAGCAGTACTTC	CASRTIRDRVYEQYF
.	16	TRBJ2-2	TRBV12-3/TRBV12-4	.	TGTGCCAGCAATTTAGCGGGCAGGGGGCACACCGGGAAGCTGTTTTTT	CASNLAGRGHTGKLFF
.	15	TRBJ2-1	TRBV12-3/TRBV12-4	TRBD2	TGTGCCAGCAGTTTTCGAGCGGGAGGGTACAATGAGCGGTTCTTC	CASSFRAGGYNERFF
.	14	TRBJ2-3	TRBV7-9	.	TGTGCCAGCAGCTTATCCAGCATCACAGATACGCAGTATTTT	CASSLSSITDTQYF
few	16	TRBJ2-1	TRBV5-1	TRBD2	TGCGCCAGCAGCTTGGTTATGGCTAGCGGGAGAATGGAGCAGTTCTTC	CASSLVMASGRMEQFF